This TCR beta chain stems from a study of a mutant IDH1 vaccine in newly diagnosed glioma. In the study overall: Across weeks 1, 3, 5, 7, 11, 15, 19 and 23, patients received a vaccination each time, eight in all. Previous care, which was radiotherapy, temozolomide, or both, most often involved both.

Study-level findings and limits: Overall, about 93% of patients had vaccine-induced immune responses.

This CDR3 has 17 amino acids. In germline, CDR1 is SGHDN, CDR2 FVKESK. Trimming took 1 base from V and 8 from J; bases not matched to a gene: 15. Noted time point: week 23, last vaccination. Doses consisted of 300 ug of mutant IDH1 20-mer peptide each, paired with topical imiquimod. As regards this clone: Its antigen is unidentified.

Using immunoSEQ multiplex PCR, the repertoire was profiled, and TCRdb retains in-frame clones only, with some absent. The sample shows tens of thousands of clones, under 90% of them seen only once. Sequenced material: PBMCs, taken from a glioma patient whose treatment included an IDH1 peptide vaccine. The chain has TRBV14 and TRBJ1-1, with TRBD1 matching 8 bases. The origin of this receptor is a man aged 18-30 years with glioma. The CDR3 DNA reads as TGTGCCAGCAGCCAAGCCCTGAATAGCAGGGGGCGATCCGAAGCTTTCTTT. The encoded protein is CASSQALNSRGRSEAFF.